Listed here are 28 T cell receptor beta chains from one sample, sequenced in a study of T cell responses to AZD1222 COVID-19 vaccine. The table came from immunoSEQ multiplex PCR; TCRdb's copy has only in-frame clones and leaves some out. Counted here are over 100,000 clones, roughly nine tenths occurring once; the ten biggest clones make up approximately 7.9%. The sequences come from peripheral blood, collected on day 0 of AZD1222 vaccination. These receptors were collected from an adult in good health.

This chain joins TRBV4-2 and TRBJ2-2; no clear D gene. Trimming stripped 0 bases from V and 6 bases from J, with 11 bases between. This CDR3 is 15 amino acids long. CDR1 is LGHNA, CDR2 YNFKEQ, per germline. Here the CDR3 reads CASSQEILPAGELFF. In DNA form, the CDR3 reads TGTGCCAGCAGCCAAGAAATTCTTCCGGCCGGGGAGCTGTTTTTT.

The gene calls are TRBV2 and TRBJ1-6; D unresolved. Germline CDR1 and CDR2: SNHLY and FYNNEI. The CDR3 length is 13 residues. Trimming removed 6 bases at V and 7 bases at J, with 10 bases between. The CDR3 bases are TGTGCCAGCAGCATGGACGGAAATTCACCCCTCCACTTT. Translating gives CASSMDGNSPLHF.

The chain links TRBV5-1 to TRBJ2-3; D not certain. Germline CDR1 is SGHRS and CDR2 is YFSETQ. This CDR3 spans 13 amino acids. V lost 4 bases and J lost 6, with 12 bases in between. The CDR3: CASSPTAGDTQYF. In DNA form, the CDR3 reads TGCGCCAGCAGCCCGACGGCTGGGGATACGCAGTATTTT.

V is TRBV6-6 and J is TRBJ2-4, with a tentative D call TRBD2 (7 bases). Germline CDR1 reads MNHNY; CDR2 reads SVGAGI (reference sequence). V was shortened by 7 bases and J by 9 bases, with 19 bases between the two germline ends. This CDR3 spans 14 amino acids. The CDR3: CASITGGSRVIQYF. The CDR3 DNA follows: TGTGCCAGCATCACGGGGGGCTCCCGGGTCATTCAGTACTTC.

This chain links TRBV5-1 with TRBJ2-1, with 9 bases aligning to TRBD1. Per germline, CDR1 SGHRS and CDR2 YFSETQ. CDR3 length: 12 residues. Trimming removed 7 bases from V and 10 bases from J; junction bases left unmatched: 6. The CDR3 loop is CASRRDREEQFF. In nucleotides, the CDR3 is TGCGCCAGCCGCCGGGACAGGGAGGAGCAGTTCTTC.

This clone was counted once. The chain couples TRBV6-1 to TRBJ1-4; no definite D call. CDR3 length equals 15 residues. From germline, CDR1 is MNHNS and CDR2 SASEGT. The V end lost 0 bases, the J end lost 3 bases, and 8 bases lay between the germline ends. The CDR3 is CASSEAGEANEKLFF. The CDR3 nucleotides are TGTGCCAGCAGTGAAGCGGGTGAGGCTAATGAAAAACTGTTTTTT.

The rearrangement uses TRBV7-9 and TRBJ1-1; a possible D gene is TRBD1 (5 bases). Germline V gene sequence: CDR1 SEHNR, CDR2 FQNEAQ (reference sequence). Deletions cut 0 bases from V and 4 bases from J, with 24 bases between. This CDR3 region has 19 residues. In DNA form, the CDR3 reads TGTGCCAGCAGCTTAGCACCCGAAGTAGGCAGGGCGGGGCGCACTGAAGCTTTCTTT. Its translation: CASSLAPEVGRAGRTEAFF.

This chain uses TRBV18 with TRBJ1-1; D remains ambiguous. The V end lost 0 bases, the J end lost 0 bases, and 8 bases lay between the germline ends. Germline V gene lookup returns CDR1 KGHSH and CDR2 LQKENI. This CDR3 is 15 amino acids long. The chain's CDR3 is CASSPPRQMNTEAFF. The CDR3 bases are TGTGCCAGCTCACCACCGCGGCAGATGAACACTGAAGCTTTCTTT.

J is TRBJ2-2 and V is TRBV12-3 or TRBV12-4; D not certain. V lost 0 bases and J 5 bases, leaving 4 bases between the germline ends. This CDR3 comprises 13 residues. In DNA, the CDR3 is TGTGCCAGCAGTTTAGCCGGGACCGGGGAGCTGTTTTTT. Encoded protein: CASSLAGTGELFF.

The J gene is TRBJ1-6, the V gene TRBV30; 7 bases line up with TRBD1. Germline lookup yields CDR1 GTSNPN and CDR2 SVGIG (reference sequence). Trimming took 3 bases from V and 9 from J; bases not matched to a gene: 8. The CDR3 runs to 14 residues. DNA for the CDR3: TGTGCCTGGAGCTACGGACAGGAGCGTTCACCCCTCCACTTT. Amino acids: CAWSYGQERSPLHF.

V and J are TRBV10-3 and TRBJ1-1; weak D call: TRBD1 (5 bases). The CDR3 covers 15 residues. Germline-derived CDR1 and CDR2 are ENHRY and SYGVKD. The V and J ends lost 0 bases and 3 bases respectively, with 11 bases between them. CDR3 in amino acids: CAISESGGEDTEAFF. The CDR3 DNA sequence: TGTGCCATCAGTGAGTCCGGGGGGGAGGACACTGAAGCTTTCTTT.

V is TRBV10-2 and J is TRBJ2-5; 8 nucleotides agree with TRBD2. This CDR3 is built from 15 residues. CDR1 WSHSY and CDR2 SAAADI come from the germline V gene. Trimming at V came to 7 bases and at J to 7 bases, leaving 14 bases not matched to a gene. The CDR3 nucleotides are TGCGCCAGCACTAGAGCGGGAGTGGGGGGATGGACCCAGTACTTC. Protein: CASTRAGVGGWTQYF.

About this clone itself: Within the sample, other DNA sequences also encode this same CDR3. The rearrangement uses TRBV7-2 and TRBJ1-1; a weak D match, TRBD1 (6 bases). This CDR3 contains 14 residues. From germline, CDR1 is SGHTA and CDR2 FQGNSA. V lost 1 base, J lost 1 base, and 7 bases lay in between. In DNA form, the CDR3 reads TGTGCCAGCAGCTTAGGGACAGCGAACACTGAAGCTTTCTTT. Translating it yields CASSLGTANTEAFF.

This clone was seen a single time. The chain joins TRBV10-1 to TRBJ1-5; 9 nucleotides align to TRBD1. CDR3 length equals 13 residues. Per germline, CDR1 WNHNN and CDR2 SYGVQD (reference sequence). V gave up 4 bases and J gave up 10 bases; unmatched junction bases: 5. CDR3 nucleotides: TGCGCCAGCAGTGCGGGACAGGGTGAACCCCAGCATTTT. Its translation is CASSAGQGEPQHF.

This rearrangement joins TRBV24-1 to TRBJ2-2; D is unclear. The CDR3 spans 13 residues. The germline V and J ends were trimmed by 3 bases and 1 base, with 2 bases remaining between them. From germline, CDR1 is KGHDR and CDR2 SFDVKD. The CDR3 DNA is TGTGCCACCAGTGATGTGAACACCGGGGAGCTGTTTTTT. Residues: CATSDVNTGELFF.

CDR3 sequence (DNA): TGTGCCAGCAGTTACTCGGGAGAGAACACTGAAGCTTTCTTT. It encodes CASSYSGENTEAFF. The chain recombines TRBV6-5 with TRBJ1-1; D remains ambiguous. This CDR3 is built from 14 residues. Looked up from germline, CDR1 is MNHEY and CDR2 is SVGAGI. V was cut by 0 bases and J by 1 base, with 6 bases left in between.

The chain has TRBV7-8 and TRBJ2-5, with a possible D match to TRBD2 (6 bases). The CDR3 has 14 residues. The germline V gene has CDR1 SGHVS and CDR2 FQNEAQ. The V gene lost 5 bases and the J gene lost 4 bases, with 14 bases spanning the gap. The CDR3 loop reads CASSPRRERETQYF. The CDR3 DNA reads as TGTGCCAGCAGCCCCCGGAGGGAGCGAGAGACCCAGTACTTC.

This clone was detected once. The CDR3 sequence is CASSPPSNEQFF. DNA of the CDR3: TGTGCCAGCAGCCCGCCGAGCAATGAGCAGTTCTTC. The J gene is TRBJ2-1, the V gene TRBV7-9; no clear D. The CDR3 is 12 residues long. In germline, CDR1 is SEHNR, CDR2 FQNEAQ (reference sequence). Trimming took 5 bases from V and 6 from J, leaving 8 bases between them.

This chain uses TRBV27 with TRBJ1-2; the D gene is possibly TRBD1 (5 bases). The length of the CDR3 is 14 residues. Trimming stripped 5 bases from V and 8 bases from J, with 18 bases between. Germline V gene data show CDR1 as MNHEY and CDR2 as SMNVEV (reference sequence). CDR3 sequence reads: CASSTSGQVGGYTF. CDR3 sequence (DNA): TGTGCCAGCAGTACCTCAGGGCAAGTGGGAGGCTACACCTTC.

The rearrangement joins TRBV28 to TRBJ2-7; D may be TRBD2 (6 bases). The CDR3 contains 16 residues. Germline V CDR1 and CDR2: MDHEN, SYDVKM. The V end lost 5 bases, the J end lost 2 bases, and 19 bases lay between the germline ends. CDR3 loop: CASSRRLVFTPYEQYF. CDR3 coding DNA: TGTGCCAGCAGTCGCAGACTAGTCTTCACACCCTACGAGCAGTACTTC.

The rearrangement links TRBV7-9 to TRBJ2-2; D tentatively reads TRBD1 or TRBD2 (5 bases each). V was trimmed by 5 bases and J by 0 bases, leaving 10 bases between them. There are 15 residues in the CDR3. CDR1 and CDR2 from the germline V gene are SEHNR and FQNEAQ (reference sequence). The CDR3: CASSLGDPNTGELFF. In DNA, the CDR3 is TGTGCCAGCAGCCTGGGGGACCCGAACACCGGGGAGCTGTTTTTT. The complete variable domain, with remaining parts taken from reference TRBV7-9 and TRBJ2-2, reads DTGVSQNPRHKITKRGQNVTFRCDPISEHNRLYWYRQTLGQGPEFLTYFQNEAQLEKSRLLSDRFSAERPKGSFSTLEIQRTEQGDSAMYLCASSLGDPNTGELFFGEGSRLTVL.

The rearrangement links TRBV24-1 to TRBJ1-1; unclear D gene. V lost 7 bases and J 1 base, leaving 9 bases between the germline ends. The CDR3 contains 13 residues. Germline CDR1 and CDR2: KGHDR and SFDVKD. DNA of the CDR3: TGTGCCACCAGGGACGCAGAGAACACTGAAGCTTTCTTT. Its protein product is CATRDAENTEAFF.

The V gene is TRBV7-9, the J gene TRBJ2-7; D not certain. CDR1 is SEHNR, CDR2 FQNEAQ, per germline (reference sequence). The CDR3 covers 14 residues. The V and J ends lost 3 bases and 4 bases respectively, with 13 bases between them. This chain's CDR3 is CASSFEGNRYEQYF. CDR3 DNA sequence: TGTGCCAGCAGCTTTGAAGGTAACCGGTACGAGCAGTACTTC.

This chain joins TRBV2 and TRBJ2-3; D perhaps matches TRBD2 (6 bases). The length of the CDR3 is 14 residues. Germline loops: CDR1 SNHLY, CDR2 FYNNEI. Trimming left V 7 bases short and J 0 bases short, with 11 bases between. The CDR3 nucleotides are TGTGCCAGCAACCGGGAGTCTAGCACAGATACGCAGTATTTT. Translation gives CASNRESSTDTQYF.

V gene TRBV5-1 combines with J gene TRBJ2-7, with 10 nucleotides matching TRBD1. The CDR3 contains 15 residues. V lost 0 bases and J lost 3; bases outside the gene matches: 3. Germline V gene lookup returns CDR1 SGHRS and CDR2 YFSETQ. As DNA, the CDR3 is TGCGCCAGCAGCTTGGACGGGACAGGGGTCTACGAGCAGTACTTC. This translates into CASSLDGTGVYEQYF.

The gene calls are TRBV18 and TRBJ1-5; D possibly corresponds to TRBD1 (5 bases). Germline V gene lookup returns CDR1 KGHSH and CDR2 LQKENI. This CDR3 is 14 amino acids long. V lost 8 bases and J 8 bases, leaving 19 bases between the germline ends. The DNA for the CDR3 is TGTGCCAGCAAGCTTAACGGGGGTTCGGAGCCCCAGCATTTT. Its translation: CASKLNGGSEPQHF. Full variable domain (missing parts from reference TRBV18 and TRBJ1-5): NAGVMQNPRHLVRRRGQEARLRCSPMKGHSHVYWYRQLPEEGLKFMVYLQKENIIDESGMPKERFSAEFPKEGPSILRIQQVVRGDSAAYFCASKLNGGSEPQHFGDGTRLSIL.

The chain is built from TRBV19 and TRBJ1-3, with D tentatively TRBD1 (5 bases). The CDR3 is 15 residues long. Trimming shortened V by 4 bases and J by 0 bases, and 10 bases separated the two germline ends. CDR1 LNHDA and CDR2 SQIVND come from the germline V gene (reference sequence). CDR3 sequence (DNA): TGTGCCAGTAGTAACTCGGACACCTCTGGAAACACCATATATTTT. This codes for CASSNSDTSGNTIYF. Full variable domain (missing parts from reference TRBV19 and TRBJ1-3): DGGITQSPKYLFRKEGQNVTLSCEQNLNHDAMYWYRQDPGQGLRLIYYSQIVNDFQKGDIAEGYSVSREKKESFPLTVTSAQKNPTAFYLCASSNSDTSGNTIYFGEGSWLTVV.

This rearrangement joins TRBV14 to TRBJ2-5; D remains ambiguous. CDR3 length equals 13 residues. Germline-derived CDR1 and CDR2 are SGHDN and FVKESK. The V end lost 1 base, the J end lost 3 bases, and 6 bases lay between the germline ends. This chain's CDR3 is CASSQAPKETQYF. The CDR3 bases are TGTGCCAGCAGCCAAGCACCGAAAGAGACCCAGTACTTC.